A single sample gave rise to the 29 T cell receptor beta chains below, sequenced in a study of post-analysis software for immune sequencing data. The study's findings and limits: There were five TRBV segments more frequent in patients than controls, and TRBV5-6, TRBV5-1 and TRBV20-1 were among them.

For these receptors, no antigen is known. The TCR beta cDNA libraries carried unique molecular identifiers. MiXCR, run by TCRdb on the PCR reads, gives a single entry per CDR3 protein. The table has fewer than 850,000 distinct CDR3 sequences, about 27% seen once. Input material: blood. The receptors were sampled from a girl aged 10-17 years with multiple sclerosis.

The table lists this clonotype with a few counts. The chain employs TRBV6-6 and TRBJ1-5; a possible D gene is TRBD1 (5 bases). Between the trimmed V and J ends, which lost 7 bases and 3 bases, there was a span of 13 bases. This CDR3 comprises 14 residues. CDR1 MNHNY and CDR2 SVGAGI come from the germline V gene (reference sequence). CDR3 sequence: CASTTDSPNQPQHF. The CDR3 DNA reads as TGTGCCAGCACTACAGACAGCCCCAATCAGCCCCAGCATTTT.

This CDR3 reads CASGVEETQYF. CDR3 nucleotides: TGTGCTAGTGGGGTTGAAGAGACCCAGTACTTC. This chain connects TRBV12-5 to TRBJ2-5; no clear D. Germline V gene lookup returns CDR1 LGHNT and CDR2 FRNRAP. The V gene lost 6 bases and the J gene lost 3 bases, with 5 bases spanning the gap. This CDR3 region has 11 residues. The whole variable domain, remainder taken from reference TRBV12-5 and TRBJ2-5, is DARVTQTPRHKVTEMGQEVTMRCQPILGHNTVFWYRQTMMQGLELLAYFRNRAPLDDSGMPKDRFSAEMPDATLATLKIQPSEPRDSAVYFCASGVEETQYFGPGTRLLVL.

The CDR3 is CASSPGLSRGAHHEQFF. The CDR3 DNA is TGCGCCAGCAGCCCTGGACTAAGCAGGGGGGCCCACCATGAGCAGTTCTTC. This rearrangement joins TRBV5-1 to TRBJ2-1; possible D gene TRBD1, 7 bases. The germline V and J ends were trimmed by 4 bases and 8 bases, with 25 bases remaining between them. Germline CDR1 and CDR2: SGHRS and YFSETQ. CDR3 length: 17 residues.

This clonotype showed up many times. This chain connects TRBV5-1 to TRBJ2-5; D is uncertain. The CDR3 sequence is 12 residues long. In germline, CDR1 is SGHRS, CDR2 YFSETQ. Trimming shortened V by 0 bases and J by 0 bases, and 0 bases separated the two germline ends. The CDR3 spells CASSLDQETQYF. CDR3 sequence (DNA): TGCGCCAGCAGCTTGGACCAAGAGACCCAGTACTTC.

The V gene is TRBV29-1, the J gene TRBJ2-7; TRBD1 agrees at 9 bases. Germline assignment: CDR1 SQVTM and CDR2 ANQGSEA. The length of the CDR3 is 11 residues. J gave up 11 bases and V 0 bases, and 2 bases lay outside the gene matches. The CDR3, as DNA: TGCAGCGTTGAAGAAAGGGACAGGGAGTACTTC. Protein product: CSVEERDREYF.

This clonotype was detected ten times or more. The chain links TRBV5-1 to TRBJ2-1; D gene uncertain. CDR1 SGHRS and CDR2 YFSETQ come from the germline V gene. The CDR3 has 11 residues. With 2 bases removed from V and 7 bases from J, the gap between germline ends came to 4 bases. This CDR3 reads CASSFANEQFF. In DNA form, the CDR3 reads TGCGCCAGCAGCTTTGCGAATGAGCAGTTCTTC.

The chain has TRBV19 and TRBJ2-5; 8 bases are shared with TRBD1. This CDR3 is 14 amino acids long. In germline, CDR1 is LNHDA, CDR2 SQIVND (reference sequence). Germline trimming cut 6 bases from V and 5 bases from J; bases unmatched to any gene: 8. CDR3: CASRLTGDGETQYF. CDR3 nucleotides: TGTGCCAGTAGGCTGACAGGGGACGGTGAGACCCAGTACTTC.

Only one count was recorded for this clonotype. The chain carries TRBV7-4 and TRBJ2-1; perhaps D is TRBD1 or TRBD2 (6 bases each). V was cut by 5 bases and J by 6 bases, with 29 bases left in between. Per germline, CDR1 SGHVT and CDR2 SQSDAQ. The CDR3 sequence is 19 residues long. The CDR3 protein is CASSPGRDTSYLPPNEQFF. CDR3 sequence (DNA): TGTGCCAGCAGCCCCGGGCGGGACACTTCCTACTTACCCCCCAATGAGCAGTTCTTC.

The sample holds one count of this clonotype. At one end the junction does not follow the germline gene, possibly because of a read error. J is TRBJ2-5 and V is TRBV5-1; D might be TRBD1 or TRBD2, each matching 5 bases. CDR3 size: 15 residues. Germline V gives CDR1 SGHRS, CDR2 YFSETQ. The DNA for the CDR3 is TGCGCCAGCAGCTTGGTCGGGACGACAAGAGAGCCCCAGTACTTC. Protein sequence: CASSLVGTTREPQYF.

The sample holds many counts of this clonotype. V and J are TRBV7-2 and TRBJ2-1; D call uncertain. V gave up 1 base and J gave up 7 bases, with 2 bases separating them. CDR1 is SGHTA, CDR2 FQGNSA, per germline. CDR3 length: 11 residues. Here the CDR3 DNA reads TGTGCCAGCAGCTTAGATAATGAGCAGTTCTTC. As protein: CASSLDNEQFF.

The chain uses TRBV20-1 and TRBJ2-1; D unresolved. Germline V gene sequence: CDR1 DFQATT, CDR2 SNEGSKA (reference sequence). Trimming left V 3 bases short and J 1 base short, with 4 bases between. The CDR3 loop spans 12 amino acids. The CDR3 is CSARASYNEQFF. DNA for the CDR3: TGCAGTGCTAGGGCGTCCTACAATGAGCAGTTCTTC.

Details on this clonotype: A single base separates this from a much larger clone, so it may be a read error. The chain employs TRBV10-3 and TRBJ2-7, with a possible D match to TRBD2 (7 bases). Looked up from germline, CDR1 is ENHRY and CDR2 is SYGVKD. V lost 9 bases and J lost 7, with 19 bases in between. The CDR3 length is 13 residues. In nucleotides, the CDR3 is TGTGCCATTCACCGGGGGGCGAGGTATGAGCAGTACTTC. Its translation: CAIHRGARYEQYF.

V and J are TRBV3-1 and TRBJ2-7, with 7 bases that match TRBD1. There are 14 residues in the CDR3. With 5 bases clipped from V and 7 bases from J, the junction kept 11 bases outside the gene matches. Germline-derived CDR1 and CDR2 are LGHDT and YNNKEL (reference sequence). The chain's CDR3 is CASSYRDRPLEQYF. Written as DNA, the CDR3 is TGTGCCAGCAGCTACCGGGACAGACCTCTAGAGCAGTACTTC.

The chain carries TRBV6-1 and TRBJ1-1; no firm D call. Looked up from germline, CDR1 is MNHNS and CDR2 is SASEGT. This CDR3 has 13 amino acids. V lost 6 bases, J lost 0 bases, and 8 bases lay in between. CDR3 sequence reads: CASRRKMNTEAFF. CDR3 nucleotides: TGTGCCAGCAGAAGAAAGATGAACACTGAAGCTTTCTTT.

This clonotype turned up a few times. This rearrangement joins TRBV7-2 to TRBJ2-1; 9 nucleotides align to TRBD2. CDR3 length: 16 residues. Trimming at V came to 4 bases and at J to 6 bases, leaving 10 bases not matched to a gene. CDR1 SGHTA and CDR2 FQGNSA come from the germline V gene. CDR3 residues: CASSSPSGRSGNEQFF. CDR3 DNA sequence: TGTGCCAGCAGCTCGCCCAGCGGGAGGTCGGGCAATGAGCAGTTCTTC.

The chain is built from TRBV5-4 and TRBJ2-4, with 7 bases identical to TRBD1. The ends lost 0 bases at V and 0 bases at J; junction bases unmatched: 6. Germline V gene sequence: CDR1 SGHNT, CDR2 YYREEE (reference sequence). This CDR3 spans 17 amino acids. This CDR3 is CASSLGQGSLAKNIQYF. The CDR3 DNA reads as TGTGCCAGCAGCTTGGGACAGGGATCCCTAGCCAAAAACATTCAGTACTTC. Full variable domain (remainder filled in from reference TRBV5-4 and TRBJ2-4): ETGVTQSPTHLIKTRGQQVTLRCSSQSGHNTVSWYQQALGQGPQFIFQYYREEENGRGNFPPRFSGLQFPNYSSELNVNALELDDSALYLCASSLGQGSLAKNIQYFGAGTRLSVL.

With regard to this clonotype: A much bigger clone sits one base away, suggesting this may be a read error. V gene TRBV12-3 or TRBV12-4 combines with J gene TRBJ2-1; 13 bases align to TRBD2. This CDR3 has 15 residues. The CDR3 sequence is CAGSTGTSGNNEQFF. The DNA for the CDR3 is TGTGCCGGCAGTACCGGGACTAGCGGGAACAATGAGCAGTTCTTC.

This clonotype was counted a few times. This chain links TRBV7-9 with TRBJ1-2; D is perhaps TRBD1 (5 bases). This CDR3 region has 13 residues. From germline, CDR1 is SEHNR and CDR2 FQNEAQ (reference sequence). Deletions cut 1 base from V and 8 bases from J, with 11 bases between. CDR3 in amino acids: CASSLVGRDGYTF. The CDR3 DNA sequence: TGTGCCAGCAGCTTAGTGGGCAGGGACGGCTACACCTTC.

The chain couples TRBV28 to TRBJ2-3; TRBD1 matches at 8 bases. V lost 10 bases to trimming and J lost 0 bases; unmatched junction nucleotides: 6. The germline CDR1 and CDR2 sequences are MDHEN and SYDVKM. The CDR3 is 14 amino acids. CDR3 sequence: CATARQGSTDTQYF. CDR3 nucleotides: TGTGCCACCGCACGACAGGGGAGCACAGATACGCAGTATTTT. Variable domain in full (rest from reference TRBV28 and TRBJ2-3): DVKVTQSSRYLVKRTGEKVFLECVQDMDHENMFWYRQDPGLGLRLIYFSYDVKMKEKGDIPEGYSVSREKKERFSLILESASTNQTSMYLCATARQGSTDTQYFGPGTRLTVL.

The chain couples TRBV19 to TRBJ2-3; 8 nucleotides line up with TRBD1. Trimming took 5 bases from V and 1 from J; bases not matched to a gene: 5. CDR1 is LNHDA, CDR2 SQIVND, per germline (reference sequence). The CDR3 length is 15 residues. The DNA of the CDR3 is TGTGCCAGTAGTCCGACAGGGGTGGGCACAGATACGCAGTATTTT. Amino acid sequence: CASSPTGVGTDTQYF.

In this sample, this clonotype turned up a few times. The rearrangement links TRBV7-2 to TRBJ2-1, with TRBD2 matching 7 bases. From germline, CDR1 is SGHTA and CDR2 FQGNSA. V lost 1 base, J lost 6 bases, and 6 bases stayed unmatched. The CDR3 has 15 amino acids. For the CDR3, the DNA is TGTGCCAGCAGCTTAGTTCCGGGGGGAGGCAATGAGCAGTTCTTC. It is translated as CASSLVPGGGNEQFF.

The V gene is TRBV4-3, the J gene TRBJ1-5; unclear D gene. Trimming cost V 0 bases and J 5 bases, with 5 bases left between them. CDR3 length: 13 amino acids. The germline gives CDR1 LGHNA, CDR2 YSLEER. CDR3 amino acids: CASSQDNDQPQHF. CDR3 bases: TGCGCCAGCAGCCAAGATAACGATCAGCCCCAGCATTTT.

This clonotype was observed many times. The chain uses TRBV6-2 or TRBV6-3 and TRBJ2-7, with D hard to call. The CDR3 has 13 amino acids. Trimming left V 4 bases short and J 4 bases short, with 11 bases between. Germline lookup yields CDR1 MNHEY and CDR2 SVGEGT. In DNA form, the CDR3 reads TGTGCCAGCAGTTTGGAACAGCAATACGAGCAGTACTTC. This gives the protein CASSLEQQYEQYF.

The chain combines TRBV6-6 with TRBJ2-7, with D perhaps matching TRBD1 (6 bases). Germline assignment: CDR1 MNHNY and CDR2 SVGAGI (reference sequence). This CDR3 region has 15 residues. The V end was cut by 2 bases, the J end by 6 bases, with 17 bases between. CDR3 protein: CASSYARAGDPEQYF. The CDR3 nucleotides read TGTGCCAGCAGTTACGCCCGGGCAGGGGATCCCGAGCAGTACTTC.

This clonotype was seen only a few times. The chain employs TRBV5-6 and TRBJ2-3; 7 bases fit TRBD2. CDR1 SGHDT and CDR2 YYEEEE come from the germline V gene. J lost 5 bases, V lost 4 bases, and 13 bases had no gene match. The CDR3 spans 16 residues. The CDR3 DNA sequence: TGTGCCAGCAGCCCCCCCGGGCGGGGGTTTATAGATACGCAGTATTTT. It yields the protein CASSPPGRGFIDTQYF.

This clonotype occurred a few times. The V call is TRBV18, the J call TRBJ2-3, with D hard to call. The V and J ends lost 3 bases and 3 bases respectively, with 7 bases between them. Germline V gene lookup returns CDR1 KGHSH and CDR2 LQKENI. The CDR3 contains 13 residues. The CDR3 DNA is TGTGCCAGCTCACCCAGTCTGACAGATACGCAGTATTTT. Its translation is CASSPSLTDTQYF.

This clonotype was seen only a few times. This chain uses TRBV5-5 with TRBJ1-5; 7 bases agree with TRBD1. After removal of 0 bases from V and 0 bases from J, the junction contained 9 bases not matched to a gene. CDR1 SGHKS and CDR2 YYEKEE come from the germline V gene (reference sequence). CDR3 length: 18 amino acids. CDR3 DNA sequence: TGTGCCAGCAGCTTGGCCAATTGGGGGACAGATAGCAATCAGCCCCAGCATTTT. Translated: CASSLANWGTDSNQPQHF.

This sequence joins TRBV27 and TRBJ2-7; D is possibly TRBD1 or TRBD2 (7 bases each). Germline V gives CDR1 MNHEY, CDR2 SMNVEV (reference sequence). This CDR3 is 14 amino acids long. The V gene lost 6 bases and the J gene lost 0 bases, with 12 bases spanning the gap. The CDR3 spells CASRTGTTSYEQYF. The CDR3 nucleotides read TGTGCCAGCAGGACAGGGACTACCTCCTACGAGCAGTACTTC.

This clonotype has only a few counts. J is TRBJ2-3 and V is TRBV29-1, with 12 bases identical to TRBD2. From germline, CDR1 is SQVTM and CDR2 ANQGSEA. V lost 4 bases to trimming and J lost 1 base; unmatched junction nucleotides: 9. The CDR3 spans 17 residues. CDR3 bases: TGCAGCGTTGGCGGCTTCGGACTAGCGGGGCGCACAGATACGCAGTATTTT. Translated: CSVGGFGLAGRTDTQYF.